The rows below give T cell receptor beta chains drawn from one sample of a study of cytomegalovirus exposure and HLA in healthy donors. Data came from immunoSEQ multiplex PCR; TCRdb stores just in-frame clones and leaves some out. The top ten clones hold 4% to 6% of a sample with about 170,000 clones, 84% of them seen once. Sequencing was performed on PBMCs. Every receptor here comes from a girl aged 5 to 17 in good health and CMV-seropositive. The CDR3 runs from the conserved cysteine through the conserved F or W. The D gene is left open where the match is weak. The listing skips clone size in some rows; elsewhere it reads once, few, many or a size class.

abundance,v_gene,j_gene,d_gene,CDR3aa,CDR3nt
.,TRBV6-5,TRBJ1-1,.,CASSQGLFTEAFF,TGTGCCAGCAGCCAGGGGTTATTCACTGAAGCTTTCTTT
.,TRBV9,TRBJ1-3,.,CASSVEEVFFSGNTIYF,TGTGCCAGCAGCGTAGAAGAGGTCTTCTTCTCTGGAAACACCATATATTTT
.,TRBV18,TRBJ1-2,.,CASSPGRERGYTF,TGTGCCAGCTCACCCGGCAGGGAAAGGGGCTACACCTTC
.,TRBV2,TRBJ2-7,.,CASRSSGYEQYF,TGTGCCAGCAGGAGTAGCGGATACGAGCAGTACTTC
.,TRBV7-6,TRBJ2-3,.,CASSLDRSSTDTQYF,TGTGCCAGCAGCTTAGACAGGAGTAGCACAGATACGCAGTATTTT
.,TRBV2,TRBJ1-4,TRBD1,CASRGNQGAGEKLFF,TGTGCCAGTCGGGGTAACCAGGGGGCCGGTGAAAAACTGTTTTTT
once,TRBV9,TRBJ2-1,.,CASSARTESSYNEQFF,TGTGCCAGCAGCGCCAGGACAGAAAGCTCCTACAATGAGCAGTTCTTC
.,TRBV29-1,TRBJ1-2,.,CSVEDWVQGYGYTF,TGCAGCGTTGAAGATTGGGTCCAGGGGTATGGCTACACCTTC
.,TRBV27,TRBJ2-1,.,CASSLGGGGAYNEQFF,TGTGCCAGCAGTTTAGGGGGTGGGGGGGCGTACAATGAGCAGTTCTTC
.,TRBV6-5,TRBJ1-1,.,CASSYEVTENTEAFF,TGTGCCAGCAGTTACGAGGTCACTGAGAACACTGAAGCTTTCTTT
.,TRBV4-1,TRBJ1-1,.,CASSHLTIGFVNTEAFF,TGCGCCAGCAGCCACCTTACCATCGGGTTCGTGAACACTGAAGCTTTCTTT
.,TRBV30,TRBJ2-6,.,CAYNRAYGANVLTF,TGTGCCTACAACAGGGCGTATGGGGCCAACGTCCTGACTTTC
.,TRBV7-8,TRBJ1-4,.,CASSPGIGFNEKLFF,TGTGCCAGCAGCCCGGGAATCGGATTTAATGAAAAACTGTTTTTT
.,TRBV4-2,TRBJ2-1,.,CASSQGGRGSSYNEQFF,TGTGCCAGCAGCCAAGGGGGGCGGGGGAGCTCCTACAATGAGCAGTTCTTC
.,TRBV10-3,TRBJ2-7,TRBD1,CAISDRQGANEQYF,TGTGCCATCAGTGACCGTCAGGGGGCGAACGAGCAGTACTTC
few,TRBV5-4,TRBJ1-6,TRBD1,CASSREQGNSPLHF,TGTGCCAGCAGTCGTGAACAGGGGAATTCACCCCTCCACTTT
.,TRBV19,TRBJ1-2,.,CASSIAGSNYGYTF,TGTGCCAGTAGTATTGCAGGGTCCAACTATGGCTACACCTTC
.,TRBV5-1,TRBJ1-4,TRBD1,CASSLSRDRLNEKLFF,TGCGCCAGCAGCTTGTCCCGGGACAGGCTAAATGAAAAACTGTTTTTT
once,TRBV13,TRBJ2-7,.,CASSAQHHEQYF,TGTGCCAGCAGCGCCCAACATCACGAGCAGTACTTC
.,TRBV29-1,TRBJ1-1,.,CSVDSSPTASFF,TGCAGCGTTGACTCCAGTCCCACAGCTTCTTTCTTT
.,TRBV9,TRBJ2-5,TRBD2,CASSVTSGGRGTQYF,TGTGCCAGCAGCGTGACTAGCGGGGGGAGGGGGACCCAGTACTTC
.,TRBV7-8,TRBJ1-1,TRBD1,CASSPGGTEAFF,TGTGCCAGCAGTCCAGGGGGCACTGAAGCTTTCTTT
.,TRBV9,TRBJ1-1,.,CASSGGGRNTEAFF,TGTGCCAGCAGCGGGGGGGGGCGGAACACTGAAGCTTTCTTT
.,TRBV6-4,TRBJ1-1,.,CAKLDPKGDEGQALKLSF,.
.,TRBV27,TRBJ2-7,TRBD1,CASSGTASYEQYF,TGTGCCAGCAGTGGGACAGCCTCCTACGAGCAGTACTTC
once,TRBV2,TRBJ2-7,.,CASTGQGLGEQYF,TGTGCCAGCACGGGCCAGGGTCTGGGGGAGCAGTACTTC
.,TRBV6-6,TRBJ1-5,TRBD1,CASSYGVEQGHQPQHF,TGTGCCAGCAGTTACGGAGTGGAACAGGGGCATCAGCCCCAGCATTTT
.,TRBV6-1,TRBJ2-7,.,CASSEGFNRAVDEQYF,TGTGCCAGCAGTGAAGGGTTCAACAGGGCGGTGGACGAGCAGTACTTC
.,TRBV9,TRBJ1-2,.,CASSVDGGGYGYTF,TGTGCCAGCAGCGTAGATGGGGGAGGGTATGGCTACACCTTC
.,TRBV9,TRBJ1-2,TRBD1,CASSASGTGGPSNYGYTF,TGTGCCAGCAGCGCCTCCGGGACAGGGGGCCCCTCTAACTATGGCTACACCTTC
.,TRBV4-1,TRBJ1-1,TRBD1,CASSQRTGLIQNTEAFF,TGCGCCAGCAGCCAAAGGACAGGGCTTATTCAGAACACTGAAGCTTTCTTT
.,TRBV28,TRBJ1-5,.,CASTSHQGGQPQHF,TGTGCCAGCACCTCCCACCAGGGAGGCCAGCCCCAGCATTTT
.,TRBV23-1,TRBJ2-7,.,CASSQSLGGTEEDYEQYF,TGCGCCAGCAGTCAATCGTTAGGGGGGACAGAAGAGGACTACGAGCAGTACTTC
.,TRBV28,TRBJ1-2,.,CASQTGANYGYTF,TGTGCCAGCCAGACCGGGGCTAACTATGGCTACACCTTC
.,TRBV9,TRBJ2-5,TRBD1,CASSVGQGIKEETQYF,TGTGCCAGCAGCGTAGGACAGGGCATCAAGGAAGAGACCCAGTACTTC
.,TRBV5-6,TRBJ2-7,TRBD1,CASTQGQGASYEQYF,TGTGCCAGCACCCAGGGACAGGGGGCTTCCTACGAGCAGTACTTC
.,TRBV7-9,TRBJ1-1,.,CASSSKAEAPPRTEAFF,TGTGCCAGCAGCTCGAAGGCGGAGGCGCCTCCACGGACTGAAGCTTTCTTT
.,TRBV5-1,TRBJ1-2,TRBD1,CASSHVTGLRKDSYTF,TGCGCCAGCAGCCATGTGACAGGGCTGCGGAAAGACAGCTACACCTTC
.,TRBV4-1,TRBJ2-5,.,CASSLLPGGGETQYF,TGCGCCAGCAGCCTTCTCCCCGGGGGTGGAGAGACCCAGTACTTC
.,TRBV5-4,TRBJ1-2,TRBD1,CASSFIMDRDYTF,TGTGCCAGCAGCTTCATCATGGACAGGGATTACACCTTC
.,TRBV9,TRBJ1-3,TRBD1,CASSVGLWGQGLVGGNTIYF,TGTGCCAGCAGCGTAGGATTGTGGGGACAGGGGCTAGTCGGGGGAAACACCATATATTTT
.,TRBV6-6,TRBJ1-1,TRBD1,CASRWTGGGTEAFF,TGTGCCAGCAGATGGACAGGGGGCGGCACTGAAGCTTTCTTT
.,TRBV29-1,TRBJ1-2,TRBD1,CSFDRGRDGYTF,TGCAGCTTTGACAGGGGGCGAGATGGCTACACCTTC
once,TRBV6-1,TRBJ2-2,.,CASSELGGNTGELFF,TGTGCCAGCAGTGAATTAGGGGGGAACACCGGGGAGCTGTTTTTT
few,TRBV15,TRBJ2-1,TRBD2,CATSGGTSGYNEQFF,TGTGCCACCAGCGGCGGGACTAGCGGATACAATGAGCAGTTCTTC
.,TRBV5-1,TRBJ1-4,TRBD1,CASSPSLAGGAEKLFF,TGCGCCAGCAGCCCGAGCTTGGCAGGGGGCGCGGAAAAACTGTTTTTT
.,TRBV2,TRBJ2-5,.,CASIGSGQETQYF,TGTGCCAGCATCGGCAGCGGGCAAGAGACCCAGTACTTC
.,TRBV6-6,TRBJ1-5,TRBD1,CASRVTGGWQPQHF,TGTGCCAGCAGGGTAACAGGGGGCTGGCAGCCCCAGCATTTT
.,TRBV9,TRBJ2-1,TRBD2,CASSVATSVNYNEQFF,TGTGCCAGCAGCGTAGCGACTAGCGTAAATTACAATGAGCAGTTCTTC
.,TRBV2,TRBJ2-1,TRBD2,CASSVIAGGGYNEQFF,TGTGCCAGCAGTGTAATAGCGGGGGGGGGTTACAATGAGCAGTTCTTC